This TCR beta chain came from a study of T cells in narcolepsy. Overall study: Healthy controls were enrolled alongside patients with narcolepsy type 1 or type 2.

Germline V gene lookup returns CDR1 MNHEY and CDR2 SVGAGI. Trimming took off 2 bases at V and 1 base at J, with 8 bases between the two ends. This CDR3 region has 15 residues. Study-level results: Same-patient CSF and blood CD4+ T cell clonotypes included HCRT-specific and TRIB2-specific autoreactive ones. Autoreactive clonotypes reportedly recurred in blood of same and different patients, not controls.

Here immunoSEQ multiplex PCR was the method, and the copy in TCRdb shows in-frame clones only, minus some. The profile shows fewer than 2,000 clones, roughly 21% of them singletons. This clone turned up a few times. As yet, its antigen is unknown. This chain links TRBV6-5 with TRBJ2-2; D is undetermined. Sequenced sample: cultured CD4+ T cells from cerebrospinal fluid. This TCR derives from a human donor with narcolepsy. The CDR3 nucleotides read TGTGCCAGCAGTTACCCCACACGGAACACCGGGGAGCTGTTTTTT. Translated: CASSYPTRNTGELFF.